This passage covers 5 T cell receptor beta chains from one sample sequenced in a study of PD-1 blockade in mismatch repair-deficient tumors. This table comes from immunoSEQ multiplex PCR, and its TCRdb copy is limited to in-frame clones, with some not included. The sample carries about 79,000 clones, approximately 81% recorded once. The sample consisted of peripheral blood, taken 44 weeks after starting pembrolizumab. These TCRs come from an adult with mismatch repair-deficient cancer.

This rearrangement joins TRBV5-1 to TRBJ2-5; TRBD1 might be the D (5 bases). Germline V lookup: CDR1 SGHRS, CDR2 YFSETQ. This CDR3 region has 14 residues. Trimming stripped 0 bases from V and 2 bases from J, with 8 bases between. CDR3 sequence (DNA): TGCGCCAGCAGCTTGGGGACACCACAAGAGACCCAGTACTTC. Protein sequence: CASSLGTPQETQYF.

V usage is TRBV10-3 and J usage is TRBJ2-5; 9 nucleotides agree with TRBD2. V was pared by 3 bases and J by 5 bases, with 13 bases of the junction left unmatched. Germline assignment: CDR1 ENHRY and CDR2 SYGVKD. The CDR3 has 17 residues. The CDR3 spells CAISDPTGAGGTETQYF. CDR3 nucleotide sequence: TGTGCCATCAGTGATCCTACAGGGGCGGGAGGGACGGAGACCCAGTACTTC.

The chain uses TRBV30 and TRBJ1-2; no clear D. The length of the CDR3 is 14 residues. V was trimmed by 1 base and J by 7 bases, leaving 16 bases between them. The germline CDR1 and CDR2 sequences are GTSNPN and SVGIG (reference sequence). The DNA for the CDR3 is TGTGCCTGGAGTGCCACCGGGAGGTCAGGTGGCTACACCTTC. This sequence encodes CAWSATGRSGGYTF.

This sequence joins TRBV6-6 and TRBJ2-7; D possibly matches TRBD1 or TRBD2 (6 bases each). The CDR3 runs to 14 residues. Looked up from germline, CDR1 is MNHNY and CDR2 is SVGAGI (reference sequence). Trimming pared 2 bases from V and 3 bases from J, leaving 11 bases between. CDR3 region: CASSYGGQGYEQYF. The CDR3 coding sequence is TGTGCCAGCAGTTACGGGGGGCAAGGCTACGAGCAGTACTTC.

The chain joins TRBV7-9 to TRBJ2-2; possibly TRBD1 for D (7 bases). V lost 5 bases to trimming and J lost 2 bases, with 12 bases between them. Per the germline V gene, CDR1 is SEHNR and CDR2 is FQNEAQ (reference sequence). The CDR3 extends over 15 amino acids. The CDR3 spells CASSRRGLNTGELFF. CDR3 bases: TGTGCCAGCAGCCGGAGGGGGCTCAACACCGGGGAGCTGTTTTTT.